This T cell receptor (beta chain) was captured in a study of cytomegalovirus exposure and HLA in healthy donors. Looking at the study overall: The roughly 120 validation repertoires, a later analysis reported, used the same platform as the 666 first-cohort repertoires. Notes on the study in general: Over 150 TCR beta chains were listed as cytomegalovirus-associated.

The CDR3 sequence is 15 residues long. Germline V gives CDR1 WNHNN, CDR2 SYGVQD (reference sequence). Trimming took 6 bases from V and 1 from J, leaving 13 bases between them. The repertoire was sequenced with immunoSEQ multiplex PCR; TCRdb's copy has only in-frame clones and lacks some. This repertoire shows approximately 98,000 clones, more than 90% found once; its top ten account for 0.67%. To note about this clone: Its antigen is undetermined.

The V gene is TRBV10-1, the J gene TRBJ1-3, with no clear D. Specimen: PBMCs. The clonotype was recovered from a woman in her late teens or twenties in good health and CMV-seronegative. The CDR3 bases are TGCGCCAGCAGGGCCAGGCCCCTTTCTGGAAACACCATATATTTT. Protein sequence: CASRARPLSGNTIYF.